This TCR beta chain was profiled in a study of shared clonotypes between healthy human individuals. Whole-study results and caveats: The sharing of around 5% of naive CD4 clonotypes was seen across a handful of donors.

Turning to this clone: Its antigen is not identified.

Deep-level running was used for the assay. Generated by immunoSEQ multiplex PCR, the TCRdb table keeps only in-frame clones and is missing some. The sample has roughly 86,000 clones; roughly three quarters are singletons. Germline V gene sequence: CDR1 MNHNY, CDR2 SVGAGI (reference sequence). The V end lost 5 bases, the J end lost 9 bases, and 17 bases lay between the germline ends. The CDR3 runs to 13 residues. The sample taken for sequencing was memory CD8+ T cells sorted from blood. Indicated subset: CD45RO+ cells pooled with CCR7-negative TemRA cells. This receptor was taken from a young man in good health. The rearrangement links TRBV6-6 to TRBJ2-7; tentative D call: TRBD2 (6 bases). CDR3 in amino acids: CASSTGVGFAQYF. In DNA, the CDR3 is TGTGCCAGCAGTACGGGAGTCGGATTTGCGCAGTACTTC.